This T cell receptor beta chain was recorded in a study of shared clonotypes between healthy human individuals. The sample holds a few counts of this clone. Donors were healthy HIV-negative adults without recent acute infections or vaccinations. All of the donors resided in Nashville, Tennessee, and each was a Caucasian adult. Clones were sequenced by immunoSEQ multiplex PCR, and TCRdb holds only the in-frame ones, with some missing. The sample shows around 750,000 clones, about 74% of them seen only once. Germline V gene data show CDR1 as SNHLY and CDR2 as FYNNEI. This CDR3 has 15 amino acids. V shed 4 bases and J 2 bases; nucleotides not matched to a gene: 4.

The clonotype comes from a woman aged 25 to 45 in good health. The sample comprised memory CD4+ T cells sorted from blood. Subset specified: CD45RA-negative fraction. This chain connects TRBV2 to TRBJ1-5; 8 nucleotides line up with TRBD1. The CDR3, as DNA: TGTGCCAGCAGTGCAGAGACAGGGGGCAATCAGCCCCAGCATTTT. Translated: CASSAETGGNQPQHF.